This is a list of T cell receptor beta chains from one sample in a study of shared clonotypes between healthy human individuals. Profiled with immunoSEQ multiplex PCR; TCRdb holds only in-frame clones, not every one. The sample includes around 2,000,000 clones, about 95% seen only once; the top ten take 0.9% to 1.3%. The sequencing input was naive CD8+ T cells sorted from blood. The receptors come from a man between 18 and 35 years old in good health. Each CDR3 is given with its conserved first and last residue. Each record gives: V gene, J gene, D gene, clone size, CDR3 protein, CDR3 DNA. A D gene is named only where the DNA matches it firmly. A row's size may be missing; if present it is once, few, many or a size class.

>TRBV7-6|TRBJ2-7|TRBD1|.
CASSTETGMYEQYF
TGTGCCAGCAGCACCGAGACAGGGATGTACGAGCAGTACTTC
>TRBV6-1|TRBJ2-1|.|.
CASSAPSRDSYNEQFF
TGTGCCAGCAGTGCCCCGAGTAGGGACTCCTACAATGAGCAGTTCTTC
>TRBV5-6|TRBJ2-3|TRBD1|.
CASSFGTDADTQYF
TGTGCCAGCAGCTTCGGGACAGACGCAGATACGCAGTATTTT
>TRBV5-1|TRBJ1-1|.|.
CASSLEGRVEAFF
TGCGCCAGCAGCTTGGAGGGCCGGGTTGAAGCTTTCTTT
>TRBV15|TRBJ2-7|.|.
CATSPSPGSSYEQYF
TGTGCCACCAGCCCTTCCCCCGGCTCATCCTACGAGCAGTACTTC
>TRBV5-4|TRBJ2-2|TRBD2|.
CASSLSGLAGVRTGELFF
TGTGCCAGCAGCTTGTCTGGACTAGCGGGAGTTCGGACCGGGGAGCTGTTTTTT
>TRBV13|TRBJ2-7|.|.
CASSLNLGDEQYF
TGTGCCAGCAGCTTGAACCTGGGGGACGAGCAGTACTTC
>TRBV9|TRBJ2-1|.|.
CASSEGIYGADNEQFF
TGTGCCAGCAGCGAGGGAATATACGGGGCTGACAATGAGCAGTTCTTC
>TRBV7-9|TRBJ1-5|.|few
CASSSTGNQPQHF
TGTGCCAGCAGCTCTACAGGGAATCAGCCCCAGCATTTT
>TRBV9|TRBJ2-7|.|.
CASSHPPADEQYF
TGTGCCAGCAGCCATCCGCCGGCCGACGAGCAGTACTTC
>TRBV5-1|TRBJ2-3|TRBD2|once
CASSAVSGGPTDTQYF
TGCGCCAGCAGCGCCGTTAGCGGGGGGCCCACAGATACGCAGTATTTT
>TRBV19|TRBJ2-5|TRBD1|.
CASSPTGTDQETQYF
TGTGCCAGTAGTCCTACGGGGACAGACCAAGAGACCCAGTACTTC
>TRBV2|TRBJ1-2|.|.
CASSGTSDYGYTF
TGTGCCAGCAGTGGAACCAGCGACTATGGCTACACCTTC
>TRBV5-4|TRBJ2-7|.|.
CASSTGLSYEQYF
TGTGCCAGCAGCACCGGACTCTCCTACGAGCAGTACTTC
>TRBV19|TRBJ2-7|.|few
CASSPDSYEQYF
TGTGCCAGTAGTCCCGACAGCTACGAGCAGTACTTC
>TRBV4-3|TRBJ2-7|TRBD2|.
CASSQNSGRPNEQYF
TGCGCCAGCAGCCAAAACAGCGGGAGACCGAACGAGCAGTACTTC
>TRBV2|TRBJ1-3|.|.
CASRDGNTIYF
TGTGCCAGCAGGGACGGAAACACCATATATTTT
>TRBV4-3|TRBJ1-3|.|.
CASSQERLSGNTIYF
TGCGCCAGCAGCCAAGAACGGTTGTCTGGAAACACCATATATTTT
>TRBV28|TRBJ1-5|.|.
CASSSPTSNQPQHF
TGTGCCAGCAGTTCACCAACTAGCAATCAGCCCCAGCATTTT
>TRBV25-1|TRBJ2-1|TRBD1|.
CASSEGDREAPQFF
TGTGCCAGCAGTGAAGGGGACAGGGAGGCCCCCCAGTTCTTC
>TRBV7-9|TRBJ2-7|.|.
CASSLPLYSYEQYF
TGTGCCAGCAGCTTGCCCCTATACTCCTACGAGCAGTACTTC
>TRBV28|TRBJ1-4|TRBD1|.
CASSRTGESYEKLFF
TGTGCCAGCAGTAGAACAGGGGAAAGTTATGAAAAACTGTTTTTT
>TRBV5-4|TRBJ1-2|TRBD1|.
CASSSGTGPYGYTF
TGTGCCAGCAGCTCCGGGACAGGGCCATATGGCTACACCTTC
>TRBV7-9|TRBJ1-2|.|.
CASSPDPYIDGYTF
TGTGCCAGCAGCCCCGACCCATACATCGATGGCTACACCTTC
>TRBV4-1|TRBJ2-7|TRBD1|.
CASSQESTHGTGGFYEQYF
TGCGCCAGCAGCCAAGAGAGTACACACGGGACAGGGGGCTTCTACGAGCAGTACTTC
>TRBV7-3|TRBJ2-1|.|once
CASSLGRHNEQFF
TGTGCCAGCAGCTTAGGAAGACACAATGAGCAGTTCTTC
>TRBV10-3|TRBJ1-4|.|.
CAISDPTPGQLFF
TGTGCCATCAGCGACCCGACCCCGGGGCAACTGTTTTTT
>TRBV12-5|TRBJ2-5|TRBD1|once
CASVPLLLTGTRETQYF
TGTGCTAGTGTACCCCTCCTCCTGACAGGGACCAGGGAGACCCAGTACTTC
>TRBV4-2|TRBJ2-1|.|.
CASSQELNNEQFF
TGTGCCAGCAGCCAAGAACTGAACAATGAGCAGTTCTTC
>TRBV11-2|TRBJ2-7|.|.
CASSLPTGEGRGQYF
TGTGCCAGCAGCTTGCCGACAGGGGAGGGGCGTGGGCAGTACTTC
>TRBV7-9|TRBJ2-3|.|.
CASSPPQRRSGTDTQYF
TGTGCCAGCAGCCCTCCCCAGCGGCGGAGCGGGACAGATACGCAGTATTTT
>TRBV27|TRBJ2-7|TRBD1|.
CASSGTGPYEQYF
TGTGCCAGCAGCGGGACAGGTCCCTACGAGCAGTACTTC